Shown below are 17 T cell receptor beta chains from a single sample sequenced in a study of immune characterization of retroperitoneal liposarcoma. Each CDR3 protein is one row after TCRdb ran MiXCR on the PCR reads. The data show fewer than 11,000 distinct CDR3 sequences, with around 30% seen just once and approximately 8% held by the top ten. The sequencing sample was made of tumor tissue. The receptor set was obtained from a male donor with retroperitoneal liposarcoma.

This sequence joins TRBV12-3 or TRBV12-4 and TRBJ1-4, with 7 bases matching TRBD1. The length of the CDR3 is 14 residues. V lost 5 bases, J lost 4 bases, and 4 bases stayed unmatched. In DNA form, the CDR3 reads TGTGCCAGCAGTCCGGGACAGCGTAATGAAAAACTGTTTTTT. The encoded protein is CASSPGQRNEKLFF.

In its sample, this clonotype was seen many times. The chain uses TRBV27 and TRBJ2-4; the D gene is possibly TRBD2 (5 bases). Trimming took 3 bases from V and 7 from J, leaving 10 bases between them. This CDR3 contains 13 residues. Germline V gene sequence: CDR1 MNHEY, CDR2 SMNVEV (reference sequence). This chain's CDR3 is CASSFRRRNIQYF. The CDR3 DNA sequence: TGTGCCAGCAGTTTCCGGAGGCGGAACATTCAGTACTTC.

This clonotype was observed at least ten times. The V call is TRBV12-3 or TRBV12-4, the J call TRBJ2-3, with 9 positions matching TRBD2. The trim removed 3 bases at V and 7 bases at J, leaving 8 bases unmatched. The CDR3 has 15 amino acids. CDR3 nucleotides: TGTGCCAGCAGTTTGGCTAGCGGGAACAAAAATACGCAGTATTTT. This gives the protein CASSLASGNKNTQYF.

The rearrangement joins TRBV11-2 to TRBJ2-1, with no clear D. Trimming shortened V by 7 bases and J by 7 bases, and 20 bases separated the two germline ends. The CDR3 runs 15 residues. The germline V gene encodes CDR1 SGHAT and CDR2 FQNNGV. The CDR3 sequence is CASIRSATSRNEQFF. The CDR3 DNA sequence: TGTGCCAGCATAAGGTCAGCGACGTCTCGAAATGAGCAGTTCTTC.

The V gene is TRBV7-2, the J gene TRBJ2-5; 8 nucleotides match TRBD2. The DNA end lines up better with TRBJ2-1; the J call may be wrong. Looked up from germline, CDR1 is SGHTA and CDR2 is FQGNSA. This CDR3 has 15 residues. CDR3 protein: CASSFGGGRREEQFF. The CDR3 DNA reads TGTGCCAGCAGCTTCGGGGGGGGCCGGAGGGAGGAGCAGTTCTTC.

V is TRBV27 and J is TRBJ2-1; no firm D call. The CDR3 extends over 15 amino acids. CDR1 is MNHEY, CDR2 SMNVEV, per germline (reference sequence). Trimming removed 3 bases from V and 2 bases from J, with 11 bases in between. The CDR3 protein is CASSFGGMTYNEQFF. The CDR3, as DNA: TGTGCCAGCAGTTTTGGTGGGATGACCTACAATGAGCAGTTCTTC.

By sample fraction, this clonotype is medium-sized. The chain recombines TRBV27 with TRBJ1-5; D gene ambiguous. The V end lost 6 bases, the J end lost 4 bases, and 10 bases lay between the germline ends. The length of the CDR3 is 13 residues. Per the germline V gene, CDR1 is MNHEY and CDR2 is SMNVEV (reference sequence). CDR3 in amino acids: CASSRIGNQPQHF. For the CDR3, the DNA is TGTGCCAGCAGCCGGATCGGGAATCAGCCCCAGCATTTT.

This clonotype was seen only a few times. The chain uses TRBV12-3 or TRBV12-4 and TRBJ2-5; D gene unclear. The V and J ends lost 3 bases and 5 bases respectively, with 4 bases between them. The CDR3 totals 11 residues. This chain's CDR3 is CASSLSETQYF. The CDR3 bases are TGTGCCAGCAGTTTGTCGGAGACCCAGTACTTC.

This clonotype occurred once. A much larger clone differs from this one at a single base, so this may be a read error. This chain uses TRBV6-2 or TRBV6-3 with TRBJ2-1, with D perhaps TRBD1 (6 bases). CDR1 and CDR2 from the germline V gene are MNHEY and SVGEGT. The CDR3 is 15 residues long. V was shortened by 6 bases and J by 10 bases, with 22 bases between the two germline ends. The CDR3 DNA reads TGTGCCAGCAGCATACCGGGACATGGGGCTGACGAGCAGTTCTTC. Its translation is CASSIPGHGADEQFF.

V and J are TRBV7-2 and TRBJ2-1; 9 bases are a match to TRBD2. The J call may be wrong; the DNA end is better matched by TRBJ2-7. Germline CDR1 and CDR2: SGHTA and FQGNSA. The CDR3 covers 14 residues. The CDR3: CASSLERGVDEQYF. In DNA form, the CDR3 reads TGTGCCAGCAGCTTAGAGCGGGGGGTGGATGAGCAGTACTTC.

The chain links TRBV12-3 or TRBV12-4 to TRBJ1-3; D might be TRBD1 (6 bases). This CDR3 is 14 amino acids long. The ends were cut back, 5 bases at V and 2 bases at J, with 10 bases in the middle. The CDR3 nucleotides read TGTGCCAGCAGTACAGGGCACACTGGAAACACCATATATTTT. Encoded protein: CASSTGHTGNTIYF.

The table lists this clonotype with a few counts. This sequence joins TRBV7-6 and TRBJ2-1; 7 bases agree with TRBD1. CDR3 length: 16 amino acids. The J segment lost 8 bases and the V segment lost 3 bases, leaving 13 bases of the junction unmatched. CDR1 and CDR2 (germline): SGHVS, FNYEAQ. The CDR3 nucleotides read TGTGCCAGCAGCTTCTCTATAGGGGGCGAGAACGATGAGCAGTTCTTC. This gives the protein CASSFSIGGENDEQFF.

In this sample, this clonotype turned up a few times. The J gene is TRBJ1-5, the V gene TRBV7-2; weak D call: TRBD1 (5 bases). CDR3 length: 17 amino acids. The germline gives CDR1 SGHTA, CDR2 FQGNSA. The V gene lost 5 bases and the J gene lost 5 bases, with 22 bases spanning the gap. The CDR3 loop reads CASSPALTRGRDQPQHF. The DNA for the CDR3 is TGTGCCAGCAGCCCAGCCCTAACACGGGGGAGGGATCAGCCCCAGCATTTT.

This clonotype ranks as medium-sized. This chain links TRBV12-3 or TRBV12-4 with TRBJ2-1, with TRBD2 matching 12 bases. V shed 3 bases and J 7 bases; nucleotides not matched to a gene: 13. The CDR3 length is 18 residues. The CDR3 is CASSFLRGRLAGENEQFF. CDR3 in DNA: TGTGCCAGCAGTTTTCTCAGGGGGCGACTAGCGGGAGAGAATGAGCAGTTCTTC.

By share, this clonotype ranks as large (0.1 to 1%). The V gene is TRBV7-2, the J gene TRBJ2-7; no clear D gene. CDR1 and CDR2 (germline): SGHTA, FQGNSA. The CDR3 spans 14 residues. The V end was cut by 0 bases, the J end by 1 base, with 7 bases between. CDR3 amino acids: CASSLARASYEQYF. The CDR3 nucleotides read TGTGCCAGCAGCTTAGCGAGAGCGTCCTACGAGCAGTACTTC.

The DNA for the CDR3 is TGTGCCAGCAGCTCCACGGGGACGACAGGGGCGCGCTTCAATCAGCCCCAGCATTTT. Protein sequence: CASSSTGTTGARFNQPQHF. V is TRBV7-8 and J is TRBJ1-5; 8 bases are a match to TRBD1. V lost 4 bases to trimming and J lost 3 bases; unmatched junction nucleotides: 17. There are 19 residues in the CDR3. Germline CDR1 and CDR2: SGHVS and FQNEAQ.

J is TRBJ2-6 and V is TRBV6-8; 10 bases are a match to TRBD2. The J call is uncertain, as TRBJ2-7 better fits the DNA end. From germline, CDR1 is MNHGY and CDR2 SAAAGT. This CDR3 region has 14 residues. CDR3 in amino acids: CASSDPGLANEQYF. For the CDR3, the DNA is TGTGCCAGCAGTGACCCGGGACTAGCGAATGAGCAGTACTTC.